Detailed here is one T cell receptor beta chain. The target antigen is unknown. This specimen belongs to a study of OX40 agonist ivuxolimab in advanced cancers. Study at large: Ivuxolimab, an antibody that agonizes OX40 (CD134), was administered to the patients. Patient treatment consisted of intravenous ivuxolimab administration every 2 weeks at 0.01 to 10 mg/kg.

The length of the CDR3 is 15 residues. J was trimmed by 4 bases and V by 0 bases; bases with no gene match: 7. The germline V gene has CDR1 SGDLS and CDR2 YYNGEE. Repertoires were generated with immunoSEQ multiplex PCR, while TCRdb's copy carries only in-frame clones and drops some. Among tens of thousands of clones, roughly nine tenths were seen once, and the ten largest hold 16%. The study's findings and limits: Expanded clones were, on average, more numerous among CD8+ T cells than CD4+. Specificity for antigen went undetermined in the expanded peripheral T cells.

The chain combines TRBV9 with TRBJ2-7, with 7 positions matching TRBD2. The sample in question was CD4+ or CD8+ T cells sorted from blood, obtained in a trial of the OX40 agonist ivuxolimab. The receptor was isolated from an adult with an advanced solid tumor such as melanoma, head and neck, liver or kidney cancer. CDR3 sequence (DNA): TGTGCCAGCAGCGTAGAGCGGGGCCAACCTTACGAGCAGTACTTC. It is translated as CASSVERGQPYEQYF.